The present T cell receptor beta chain was sequenced within a study of PD-L1 blockade in urothelial cancer. Study-wide context: Patients with male sex and bladder-origin urothelial cancer accounted for about 90% of the 29 enrolled. Reported median T cell count for blood samples was more than 110,000.

The protocol was immunoSEQ multiplex PCR, while the TCRdb copy is restricted to in-frame clones and leaves out a portion. The sample has 25,000 to 35,000 clones; over 60% are singletons. The length of the CDR3 is 20 residues. Germline CDR1 reads SGHVS; CDR2 reads FQNEAQ. The time point denotes: peripheral blood 6 weeks after treatment start. Turning to this clone: One end of the junction is discordant with germline, which a read error may explain.

Sequenced here: PBMCs, sampled around atezolizumab (anti-PD-L1) treatment. The origin of this receptor is a man in his 70s with urothelial cancer. The rearrangement links TRBV7-8 to TRBJ2-5; 9 bases map to TRBD2. Here the CDR3 DNA reads TGTGCCAGCAGCTTTCGCGCCTCTAGCACGGGGCGGGAGGGCCAACAGACCCAGTACTTC. It specifies CASSFRASSTGREGQQTQYF.